The present TCR beta chain was sequenced within a study of T cell changes during pregnancy in multiple sclerosis. Measured with immunoSEQ multiplex PCR; TCRdb has only the in-frame clones, and not every one. The sample lists some 81,000 clones, around 89% seen once, with under 2.5% in the top ten. Germline V gene data show CDR1 as SEHNR and CDR2 as FQNEAQ (reference sequence). This CDR3 comprises 15 residues. V was clipped by 3 bases and J by 4 bases, with 16 bases between them. The specimen comprised peripheral blood, sampled before pregnancy. The sequence was obtained from a female donor with multiple sclerosis, enrolled in a pregnancy study. The chain combines TRBV7-9 with TRBJ2-7; D is possibly TRBD2 (5 bases). CDR3 protein: CASSLVPGSRYEQYF. Written as DNA, the CDR3 is TGTGCCAGCAGCTTGGTTCCGGGGAGTAGGTACGAGCAGTACTTC.